This is a list of T cell receptor beta chains from one sample in a study of T cell repertoires in cytomegalovirus infection. These TCRs' antigens remain unknown. One entry per CDR3 protein, called by TCRdb with MiXCR from the reads. This sample has some 940,000 distinct CDR3 sequences, with approximately 32% found just once. This specimen consisted of cultured CD8+ T cells from PBMCs, obtained from culture after CMV antigen stimulation. The receptors derive from a human donor in good health (CMV status not recorded). Some clones in this sample may be carry-over from other donors' samples. The CDR3 runs from the conserved cysteine through the conserved F or W. The D gene is left open where the match is weak. Some rows have no size entry. The others give once, few or many, or a class for an expanded clone.

>-|TRBJ2-2|few|TRBV27
CASSSDFRSTGELFF
TGTGCCAGCAGTTCGGATTTCCGGAGCACCGGGGAGCTGTTTTTT
>-|TRBJ2-6|few|TRBV6-1
CASSPPPGQSSGANVLTF
TGTGCCAGCAGTCCGCCCCCGGGACAAAGCTCTGGGGCCAACGTCCTGACTTTC
>-|TRBJ2-2|few|TRBV27
CASSFFFETGSTGELFF
TGTGCCAGCAGTTTCTTCTTCGAGACGGGCAGTACCGGGGAGCTGTTTTTT
>-|TRBJ1-2|-|TRBV15
CATSREGRVSYGYTF
TGTGCCACCAGCAGAGAGGGCAGGGTGTCATATGGCTACACCTTC
>TRBD1|TRBJ2-7|many|TRBV6-1
CASSDPGQGAYEQYF
TGTGCCAGCAGTGATCCGGGACAGGGGGCCTACGAGCAGTACTTC
>TRBD2|TRBJ2-7|-|TRBV12-3/TRBV12-4
CASSPSGGFTYEQYF
TGTGCCAGCAGTCCAAGCGGGGGGTTTACCTACGAGCAGTACTTC
>-|TRBJ2-5|few|TRBV10-1
CASSDPGNQETQYF
TGCGCCAGCAGTGACCCGGGGAATCAAGAGACCCAGTACTTC
>TRBD2|TRBJ2-5|few|TRBV12-3/TRBV12-4
CASISSGDFQETQYF
TGTGCCAGCATTTCCAGCGGGGACTTCCAAGAGACCCAGTACTTC
>-|TRBJ2-3|few|TRBV11-2
CASSLDWVGVPTDTQYF
TGTGCCAGCAGCTTAGATTGGGTGGGGGTCCCCACAGATACGCAGTATTTT
>-|TRBJ2-2|-|TRBV6-5
CASSYSPEYTGELFF
TGTGCCAGCAGTTACTCCCCGGAATACACCGGGGAGCTGTTTTTT
>-|TRBJ1-2|-|TRBV27
CASRPRGLNGYTF
TGTGCCAGCAGACCGCGGGGGCTAAATGGCTACACCTTC
>TRBD2|TRBJ2-1|-|TRBV24-1
CATSRLAGGLDEQFF
TGTGCCACCAGCCGACTAGCGGGGGGGCTCGATGAGCAGTTCTTC
>TRBD2|TRBJ2-3|-|TRBV24-1
CATSGLAGGPTTDTQYF
TGTGCCACCAGCGGACTAGCGGGGGGGCCCACAACAGATACGCAGTATTTT
>TRBD1|TRBJ2-2|many|TRBV12-3/TRBV12-4
CASSDRDRFRPNTGELFF
TGTGCCAGCAGTGACCGGGACAGATTCCGTCCGAACACCGGGGAGCTGTTTTTT
>-|TRBJ1-2|many|TRBV4-1
CASSQERGAPIGYTF
TGCGCCAGCAGCCAAGAAAGGGGGGCTCCAATTGGCTACACCTTC
>-|TRBJ1-2|-|TRBV6-1
CASSPVPRGAAYYGYTF
TGTGCCAGCAGTCCTGTCCCCCGGGGAGCCGCTTACTATGGCTACACCTTC